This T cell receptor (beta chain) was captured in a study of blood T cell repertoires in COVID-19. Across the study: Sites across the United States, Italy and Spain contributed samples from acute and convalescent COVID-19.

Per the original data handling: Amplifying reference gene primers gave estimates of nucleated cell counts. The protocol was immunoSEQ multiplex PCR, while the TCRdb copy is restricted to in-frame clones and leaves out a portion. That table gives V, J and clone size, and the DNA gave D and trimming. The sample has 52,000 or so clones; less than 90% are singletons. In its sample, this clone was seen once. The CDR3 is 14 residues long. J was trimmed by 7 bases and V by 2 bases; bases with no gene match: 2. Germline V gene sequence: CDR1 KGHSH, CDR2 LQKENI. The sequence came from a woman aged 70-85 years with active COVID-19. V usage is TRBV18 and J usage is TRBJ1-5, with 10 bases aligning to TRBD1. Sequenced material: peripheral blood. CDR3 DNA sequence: TGTGCCAGCTCACCAGGGACAGGGGAGCAGCCCCAGCATTTT. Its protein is CASSPGTGEQPQHF.